The 29 T cell receptor beta chains given below trace back to one sample, sequenced in a study of sequential checkpoint blockade in melanoma. Using immunoSEQ multiplex PCR, the repertoire was profiled, and TCRdb retains in-frame clones only, with some absent. This table has fewer than 10,000 clones, roughly nine tenths appearing once. Sample treatment: randomized to nivolumab then ipilimumab (arm A) or the reverse (arm B). This material consisted of CD8+ T cells sorted from blood (inferred from file names), taken from a patient given nivolumab and ipilimumab in sequence. These receptor sequences come from a human donor with melanoma.

The J gene is TRBJ2-5, the V gene TRBV4-1; TRBD2 aligns across 11 bases. TRBJ2-7 explains the end of the DNA better; the J call may be wrong. This CDR3 comprises 15 residues. Germline lookup yields CDR1 MGHRA and CDR2 YSYEKL. CDR3 sequence (DNA): TGCGCCAGCAGCCTTCAAACTAGCGGGAGCTACGAGCAGTACTTC. Translating gives CASSLQTSGSYEQYF.

The chain links TRBV5-1 to TRBJ2-7, with D tentatively TRBD1 (6 bases). The V and J ends lost 3 bases and 2 bases respectively, with 18 bases between them. The CDR3 extends over 16 amino acids. The V gene's germline CDR1 is SGHRS and CDR2 YFSETQ. The CDR3 loop reads CASSWTASSSTYEQYF. The CDR3 region has the DNA TGCGCCAGCAGCTGGACAGCCTCCTCGAGTACCTACGAGCAGTACTTC.

The genes are TRBV9 and TRBJ1-4; D remains unclear. V shed 7 bases and J shed 0 bases, with 10 bases lying between them. Per the germline V gene, CDR1 is SGDLS and CDR2 is YYNGEE. The CDR3 extends over 14 amino acids. Here the CDR3 DNA reads TGTGCCAGCTCAGAGACTCCAACTAATGAAAAACTGTTTTTT. Protein sequence: CASSETPTNEKLFF.

The chain combines TRBV10-1 with TRBJ1-1, with a weak D call TRBD1 (6 bases). Germline assignment: CDR1 WNHNN and CDR2 SYGVQD (reference sequence). There are 13 residues in the CDR3. V dropped 6 bases and J dropped 0 bases, with 8 bases sitting between them. For the CDR3, the DNA is TGCGCCAGCAGAAGGGACATGAACACTGAAGCTTTCTTT. Amino acid sequence: CASRRDMNTEAFF.

This chain links TRBV27 with TRBJ1-4; no reliable D call. Germline CDR1 reads MNHEY; CDR2 reads SMNVEV (reference sequence). The CDR3 contains 16 residues. V was clipped by 3 bases and J by 4 bases, with 15 bases between them. For the CDR3, the DNA is TGTGCCAGCAGTTTGAGGGATCAGCCGGGTAATGAAAAACTGTTTTTT. This encodes CASSLRDQPGNEKLFF.

This chain's CDR3 is CASSLAIRSYEQYF. The CDR3 DNA follows: TGTGCCAGCAGCTTGGCCATTAGATCCTACGAGCAGTACTTC. The V gene is TRBV5-8, the J gene TRBJ2-7; D is unresolved. CDR3 size: 14 residues. Germline assignment: CDR1 SGHTS and CDR2 YDEGEE. Deletions cut 0 bases from V and 1 base from J, with 8 bases between.

The chain couples TRBV4-3 to TRBJ2-7; tentatively, D is TRBD1 (8 bases). With 2 bases removed from V and 4 bases from J, the gap between germline ends came to 12 bases. In germline, CDR1 is LGHNA, CDR2 YSLEER. The CDR3 extends over 14 amino acids. The CDR3 DNA sequence: TGCGCCAGCAGCCAATACAGGGGGGGTTACGAGCAGTACGTC. It encodes CASSQYRGGYEQYV.

The J gene is TRBJ1-2, the V gene TRBV7-6, with 9 bases fitting TRBD1. CDR1 is SGHVS and CDR2 is FNYEAQ in the germline V gene. CDR3 size: 13 residues. With 4 bases clipped from V and 7 bases from J, the junction kept 4 bases outside the gene matches. The CDR3 here is CASSSTGGSGYTF. As DNA, the CDR3 is TGTGCCAGCAGCTCGACAGGGGGATCTGGCTACACCTTC.

This CDR3 is CASSRAGTAYEQYF. In DNA form, the CDR3 reads TGTGCCAGCAGCCGCGCTGGGACAGCCTACGAGCAGTACTTC. The chain has TRBV11-1 and TRBJ2-7; TRBD1 agrees at 7 bases. Germline assignment: CDR1 SGHAT and CDR2 FQDESV (reference sequence). CDR3 length: 14 amino acids. Unmatched junction bases numbered 6, after V lost 5 bases and J lost 2 bases. The variable domain in full, completed from reference TRBV11-1 and TRBJ2-7, reads EAEVAQSPRYKITEKSQAVAFWCDPISGHATLYWYRQILGQGPELLVQFQDESVVDDSQLPKDRFSAERLKGVDSTLKIQPAELGDSAMYLCASSRAGTAYEQYFGPGTRLTVT.

The J gene is TRBJ1-1, the V gene TRBV29-1, with a tentative D call TRBD1 (5 bases). V was trimmed by 3 bases and J by 6 bases, leaving 17 bases between them. The CDR3 has 14 amino acids. CDR1 is SQVTM and CDR2 is ANQGSEA in the germline V gene. The DNA of the CDR3 is TGCAGCGTTGACGACCCCGGGACTTTCGCTGAAGCTTTCTTT. This codes for CSVDDPGTFAEAFF.

V and J are TRBV10-3 and TRBJ1-1; D ambiguous. The CDR3 loop spans 13 amino acids. Deletions cut 10 bases from V and 4 bases from J, with 16 bases between. Germline V gene data show CDR1 as ENHRY and CDR2 as SYGVKD. The CDR3 spells CATRFEGGTEAFF. In DNA form, the CDR3 reads TGTGCCACCCGGTTTGAGGGAGGCACTGAAGCTTTCTTT.

The V call is TRBV5-1, the J call TRBJ1-5; 8 positions agree with TRBD1. The V gene end was trimmed by 4 bases and the J gene end by 3 bases; junction bases not matched to a gene: 3. CDR1 and CDR2 from the germline V gene are SGHRS and YFSETQ. The CDR3 contains 14 residues. The CDR3 sequence is CASSPDRANQPQHF. The DNA of the CDR3 is TGCGCCAGCAGCCCGGACAGGGCCAATCAGCCCCAGCATTTT.

This chain joins TRBV11-2 and TRBJ2-7, with D possibly being TRBD2 (6 bases). The CDR3 loop spans 15 amino acids. CDR1 and CDR2 (germline): SGHAT, FQNNGV. Trimming removed 5 bases from V and 5 bases from J, with 19 bases in between. CDR3 sequence: CASSLELGGMNEQYF. Written as DNA, the CDR3 is TGTGCCAGCAGCCTGGAATTAGGCGGGATGAACGAGCAGTACTTC.

This sequence joins TRBV27 and TRBJ1-5, with TRBD1 matching 10 bases. This CDR3 comprises 15 residues. Per germline, CDR1 MNHEY and CDR2 SMNVEV (reference sequence). V shed 5 bases, J shed 9 bases, and the junction held 10 bases outside the gene matches. For the CDR3, the DNA is TGTGCCAGCAGTGATGACAGGGGGCTTGGGTGGCCCCAGCATTTT. It encodes CASSDDRGLGWPQHF.

The chain joins TRBV9 to TRBJ1-5; D gene uncertain. V lost 0 bases to trimming and J lost 5 bases, with 6 bases between them. The CDR3 consists of 13 residues. CDR1 and CDR2 (germline): SGDLS, YYNGEE. CDR3 sequence reads: CASSVAEHQPQHF. CDR3 DNA: TGTGCCAGCAGCGTAGCAGAACATCAGCCCCAGCATTTT.

The chain joins TRBV7-8 to TRBJ2-1, with D perhaps matching TRBD2 (5 bases). Trimming took off 3 bases at V and 5 bases at J, with 8 bases between the two ends. This CDR3 contains 13 residues. Germline V gives CDR1 SGHVS, CDR2 FQNEAQ. The CDR3 DNA is TGTGCCAGCAGCTTCGACTACGACAATGAGCAGTTCTTC. It encodes CASSFDYDNEQFF.

This clone was counted between two and nine times. The chain uses TRBV13 and TRBJ2-7; 8 positions agree with TRBD1. V dropped 5 bases and J dropped 1; count of bases not matched to a gene: 1. Germline loops: CDR1 PRHDT, CDR2 FYEKMQ (reference sequence). CDR3 length: 13 amino acids. In nucleotides, the CDR3 is TGTGCCAGCAGCCACAGGGGGTCCTACGAGCAGTACGTC. Translation gives CASSHRGSYEQYV.

The chain carries TRBV7-6 and TRBJ1-2; 10 bases are a match to TRBD1. V shed 3 bases and J 8 bases; nucleotides not matched to a gene: 9. Germline V gene sequence: CDR1 SGHVS, CDR2 FNYEAQ. The CDR3 runs 15 residues. CDR3 sequence: CASSFGDRGVRGYTF. In DNA, the CDR3 is TGTGCCAGCAGCTTTGGGGACAGGGGAGTTCGCGGCTACACCTTC.

The chain uses TRBV27 and TRBJ2-1; 9 positions agree with TRBD2. Trimming took 5 bases from V and 4 from J; bases not matched to a gene: 12. CDR3 size: 17 residues. Germline CDR1 MNHEY, CDR2 SMNVEV (reference sequence). The CDR3 sequence: CASSINLAGVGYNEQFF. Written as DNA, the CDR3 is TGTGCCAGCAGTATCAACTTAGCGGGAGTAGGTTACAATGAGCAGTTCTTC.

The chain links TRBV28 to TRBJ1-5; D is unresolved. V was shortened by 4 bases and J by 13 bases, with 14 bases between the two germline ends. This CDR3 has 12 amino acids. Germline V gene lookup returns CDR1 MDHEN and CDR2 SYDVKM. The CDR3 region has the DNA TGTGCCAGCAGTTCGGTGTGGGAGGGTCAGCATTTT. Amino acids: CASSSVWEGQHF.

This clone appeared a single time. V is TRBV27 and J is TRBJ2-1; maybe TRBD2 (6 bases). The length of the CDR3 is 14 residues. V lost 5 bases and J lost 7, with 15 bases in between. Germline CDR1 and CDR2: MNHEY and SMNVEV (reference sequence). CDR3 loop: CASSLGLRPNEQFF. The CDR3, as DNA: TGTGCCAGCAGTCTCGGACTAAGACCGAATGAGCAGTTCTTC.

This clone was found a few times. The rearrangement uses TRBV10-3 and TRBJ2-7, with D maybe TRBD1 (6 bases). The germline V gene encodes CDR1 ENHRY and CDR2 SYGVKD. V was pared by 6 bases and J by 3 bases, with 12 bases between. The length of the CDR3 is 13 residues. The CDR3 region is CAISAPGVYEQYF. CDR3 nucleotide sequence: TGTGCCATCAGCGCCCCAGGGGTCTACGAGCAGTACTTC.

The chain is built from TRBV11-2 and TRBJ1-3; D gene unclear. Germline CDR1 is SGHAT and CDR2 is FQNNGV. This CDR3 is 15 amino acids long. Trimming cost V 0 bases and J 2 bases, with 8 bases left between them. The CDR3 spells CASSLDATPGNTIYF. The CDR3 DNA reads as TGTGCCAGCAGCTTAGACGCCACTCCTGGAAACACCATATATTTT.

V and J are TRBV30 and TRBJ2-5, with 7 bases identical to TRBD2. CDR3 length: 16 amino acids. The junction had 12 bases not matched to a gene; V was cut back by 1 base and J by 4 bases. In germline, CDR1 is GTSNPN, CDR2 SVGIG (reference sequence). This chain's CDR3 is CAWSGGSSGGIETQYF. Here the CDR3 DNA reads TGTGCCTGGAGTGGGGGGTCTAGCGGTGGGATAGAGACCCAGTACTTC.

This chain connects TRBV5-8 to TRBJ2-7; 7 bases fit TRBD2. This CDR3 has 15 amino acids. With V trimmed by 0 bases and J by 3 bases, 6 bases remained unmatched. The germline V gene encodes CDR1 SGHTS and CDR2 YDEGEE. CDR3 region: CASSLATGEGYEQYF. The CDR3 DNA sequence: TGTGCCAGCAGCTTGGCCACGGGGGAGGGCTACGAGCAGTACTTC.

This chain links TRBV27 with TRBJ1-2; D not resolved. This CDR3 is 13 amino acids long. Trimming removed 6 bases at V and 2 bases at J, with 10 bases between. From germline, CDR1 is MNHEY and CDR2 SMNVEV (reference sequence). CDR3 coding DNA: TGTGCCAGCAGCGTTAGCAGCAACTATGGCTACACCTTC. Translated, it gives CASSVSSNYGYTF.

V gene TRBV11-1 combines with J gene TRBJ2-7; D might be TRBD2 (6 bases). Germline CDR1 SGHAT, CDR2 FQDESV (reference sequence). Trimming cost V 7 bases and J 2 bases, with 15 bases left between them. The CDR3 spans 14 residues. The CDR3: CASTRDFSPYEQYF. Here the CDR3 DNA reads TGTGCCAGCACTCGGGACTTTAGCCCCTACGAGCAGTACTTC.

The V and J genes are TRBV11-2 and TRBJ1-4; 8 bases match TRBD1. The CDR3 length is 15 residues. Germline V gives CDR1 SGHAT, CDR2 FQNNGV. V was clipped by 0 bases and J by 8 bases; unmatched bases: 5. CDR3 in amino acids: CASSLDGQGGEKLFF. In DNA, the CDR3 is TGTGCCAGCAGCTTAGACGGACAGGGAGGCGAAAAACTGTTTTTT. Based on the CDR3 plus reference TRBV11-2 and TRBJ1-4, the full variable domain is EAGVAQSPRYKIIEKRQSVAFWCNPISGHATLYWYQQILGQGPKLLIQFQNNGVVDDSQLPKDRFSAERLKGVDSTLKIQPAKLEDSAVYLCASSLDGQGGEKLFFGSGTQLSVL.

The chain combines TRBV18 with TRBJ2-7, with 7 bases lining up with TRBD1. V gave up 0 bases and J gave up 1 base; unmatched junction bases: 9. Germline V CDR1 and CDR2: KGHSH, LQKENI. The CDR3 has 17 amino acids. The CDR3 is CASSPPLETGRSYEQYF. The CDR3 nucleotides are TGTGCCAGCTCACCACCCCTGGAGACAGGGAGATCCTACGAGCAGTACTTC.